The 31 T cell receptor beta chains below come from one sample, sequenced in a study of blood T cells in healthy people across ages. Then a second PCR, running about 6 to 12 cycles, was carried out with a sample-barcoded 5' primer and a J-beta primer mix. TCRdb reprocessed the 5' RACE reads via MiXCR and lists one record per CDR3 protein. The sample yields hundreds of thousands of distinct CDR3 sequences, roughly 41% seen once. Input material: blood. The receptors come from an older woman in good health.

This clonotype has at least ten counts. The chain carries TRBV6-4 and TRBJ1-5, with D possibly being TRBD1 (5 bases). Germline lookup yields CDR1 MRHNA and CDR2 SNTAGT. This CDR3 spans 13 amino acids. With 7 bases removed from V and 4 bases from J, the gap between germline ends came to 11 bases. CDR3 residues: CASTQGGNQPQHF. CDR3 in DNA: TGTGCCAGCACCCAGGGAGGTAATCAGCCCCAGCATTTT.

The chain links TRBV20-1 to TRBJ2-1, with 7 bases aligning to TRBD2. This CDR3 region has 14 residues. With V trimmed by 6 bases and J by 5 bases, 10 bases remained unmatched. Germline V gene lookup returns CDR1 DFQATT and CDR2 SNEGSKA (reference sequence). CDR3 coding DNA: TGCAGTGCCTCAACTTGGGGGAGGGACAATGAGCAGTTCTTC. Translation gives CSASTWGRDNEQFF.

Regarding this clonotype: This sequence may be a read error, since a much larger clone differs from it by one base. This chain joins TRBV18 and TRBJ2-1; D remains unclear. The CDR3 has 13 residues. Germline values: CDR1 KGHSH, CDR2 LQKENI. V lost 2 bases to trimming and J lost 8 bases, with 10 bases between them. In DNA form, the CDR3 reads TGTGCCAGCTCACCAGAGCAGTACGATGAGCAGTTCTTC. Translation gives CASSPEQYDEQFF.

J is TRBJ2-5 and V is TRBV7-3; 9 bases are a match to TRBD1. V lost 5 bases and J lost 11; bases outside the gene matches: 15. Germline CDR1 is SGHTA and CDR2 is FQGTGA. This CDR3 region has 15 residues. CDR3 bases: TGTGCCAGCAGCAAAACGGGACAGGGTGGCAATGAGCAGTACTTC. Translating gives CASSKTGQGGNEQYF.

J is TRBJ2-1 and V is TRBV4-2; 12 bases map to TRBD2. Germline CDR1 is LGHNA and CDR2 is YNFKEQ. V dropped 1 base and J dropped 9; count of bases not matched to a gene: 7. The CDR3 length is 16 residues. Here the CDR3 reads CASSQGSASGRVEQFF. The CDR3 DNA is TGTGCCAGCAGCCAAGGGTCGGCTAGCGGGAGGGTTGAGCAGTTCTTC.

Details on this clonotype: Germline and junction disagree at one end, which may indicate a read error. The chain uses TRBV12-3 or TRBV12-4 and TRBJ1-5; tentatively, D is TRBD1 (5 bases). The CDR3 length is 16 residues. Written as DNA, the CDR3 is TGTGCCAGCAGTCCCGGGGGGGGTCCCGACAATCAGCCTCAGCATTTT. Translated: CASSPGGGPDNQPQHF.

V is TRBV4-2 and J is TRBJ1-1; D unresolved. Trimming stripped 0 bases from V and 8 bases from J, with 7 bases between. The CDR3 spans 12 residues. Germline values: CDR1 LGHNA, CDR2 YNFKEQ. In DNA, the CDR3 is TGTGCCAGCAGCCAAGATAGTGCGGAAGCTTTCTTT. Translating it yields CASSQDSAEAFF.

This clonotype has just one count. This rearrangement joins TRBV20-1 to TRBJ2-5; no reliable D call. CDR3 size: 15 residues. Per the germline V gene, CDR1 is DFQATT and CDR2 is SNEGSKA (reference sequence). Trimming cost V 2 bases and J 0 bases, with 13 bases left between them. The chain's CDR3 is CSARRPGRNQETQYF. DNA for the CDR3: TGCAGTGCTAGAAGACCAGGACGGAACCAAGAGACCCAGTACTTC.

This chain links TRBV20-1 with TRBJ2-7; D remains unclear. The CDR3 spans 13 residues. Germline CDR1 is DFQATT and CDR2 is SNEGSKA (reference sequence). The V gene lost 2 bases and the J gene lost 2 bases, with 10 bases spanning the gap. The CDR3 DNA is TGCAGTGCTAGACTGAGCCGACCCTACGAGCAGTACTTC. Protein sequence: CSARLSRPYEQYF.

This clonotype was seen only a few times. The chain joins TRBV6-5 to TRBJ2-1; weak D call: TRBD2 (7 bases). The J call may be mistaken, given a closer DNA end match to TRBJ2-7. The CDR3 runs 17 residues. Germline V gives CDR1 MNHEY, CDR2 SVGAGI. The DNA of the CDR3 is TGTGCCAGCAGTTACTCGATTTCGGGGGGCTCCTACAATGAGCAGTACTTC. It encodes CASSYSISGGSYNEQYF.

This clonotype was counted only a few times. The rearrangement uses TRBV2 and TRBJ1-1; the D gene is possibly TRBD1 (6 bases). The CDR3 extends over 13 amino acids. The V gene's germline CDR1 is SNHLY and CDR2 FYNNEI. V lost 8 bases to trimming and J lost 8 bases, with 18 bases between them. For the CDR3, the DNA is TGTGCCAGCGGGGAGGGACAAGGGGCAGAAGCTTTCTTT. It yields the protein CASGEGQGAEAFF.

In its sample, this clonotype was seen many times. The chain is built from TRBV6-1 and TRBJ1-2; no definite D call. Per the germline V gene, CDR1 is MNHNS and CDR2 is SASEGT. V was trimmed by 5 bases and J by 4 bases, leaving 8 bases between them. The CDR3 is 12 amino acids. In nucleotides, the CDR3 is TGTGCCAGCAGTCCGGCGCCCTATGGCTACACCTTC. Amino acids: CASSPAPYGYTF.

This clonotype has only a few counts. This chain connects TRBV29-1 to TRBJ1-1; TRBD1 matches at 7 bases. This CDR3 is built from 14 residues. The germline gives CDR1 SQVTM, CDR2 ANQGSEA. Trimming removed 4 bases from V and 0 bases from J; junction bases left unmatched: 5. The DNA for the CDR3 is TGCAGCGTTGGGGACAGCGCCATGAACACTGAAGCTTTCTTT. This translates into CSVGDSAMNTEAFF.

Regarding this clonotype: Germline and junction disagree at one end, which may indicate a read error. This rearrangement joins TRBV12-3 or TRBV12-4 to TRBJ2-3; the match to TRBD2 covers 15 bases. CDR3 length: 16 amino acids. CDR3 sequence: CAGSPSGLAGGDTQYF. Here the CDR3 DNA reads TGTGCCGGCAGTCCGTCGGGACTAGCGGGAGGAGATACGCAGTATTTT.

This chain connects TRBV27 to TRBJ1-1; TRBD1 might be the D (6 bases). CDR1 is MNHEY and CDR2 is SMNVEV in the germline V gene (reference sequence). The CDR3 length is 14 residues. Trimming stripped 6 bases from V and 5 bases from J, with 16 bases between. The CDR3 reads CASRPRQEATEAFF. The CDR3 nucleotides are TGTGCCAGCAGACCCCGACAGGAGGCGACTGAAGCTTTCTTT.

This sequence joins TRBV27 and TRBJ2-3; 7 bases are a match to TRBD2. The V and J ends lost 3 bases and 4 bases, in that order; junction bases with no gene match: 7. The germline CDR1 and CDR2 sequences are MNHEY and SMNVEV (reference sequence). The CDR3 runs 15 residues. CDR3 DNA sequence: TGTGCCAGCAGTTTCGACGGGAGGAAGGCAGATACGCAGTATTTT. This codes for CASSFDGRKADTQYF.

The chain employs TRBV5-1 and TRBJ1-2, with D perhaps matching TRBD1 (5 bases). The CDR3 consists of 14 residues. Trimming took 0 bases from V and 8 from J, leaving 14 bases between them. Per the germline V gene, CDR1 is SGHRS and CDR2 is YFSETQ. As DNA, the CDR3 is TGCGCCAGCAGCTTGGGGGGCAGGGAAGGAGGCTACACCTTC. It codes for CASSLGGREGGYTF.

V gene TRBV4-3 combines with J gene TRBJ1-1, with TRBD1 identical over 9 bases. The CDR3 length is 18 residues. Losses at the gene ends were 1 base for V and 1 base for J; bases not matched to a gene: 10. Germline lookup yields CDR1 LGHNA and CDR2 YSLEER. The chain's CDR3 is CASSQAGTGFGRNTEAFF. The CDR3 DNA follows: TGCGCCAGCAGCCAAGCCGGGACAGGGTTCGGGAGGAACACTGAAGCTTTCTTT.

This clonotype occurred a few times. The chain has TRBV6-1 and TRBJ2-4; D perhaps matches TRBD2 (5 bases). The closer fit of TRBJ2-7 to the DNA end suggests the J call may be wrong. CDR3 length: 15 amino acids. The germline CDR1 and CDR2 sequences are MNHNS and SASEGT. The CDR3 spells CASSRHVEGDYEQYF. CDR3 coding DNA: TGTGCCAGCAGTCGCCATGTTGAGGGAGATTACGAGCAGTACTTC.

V usage is TRBV3-1 and J usage is TRBJ1-5, with 9 bases that match TRBD1. The CDR3 extends over 16 amino acids. Germline CDR1 and CDR2: LGHDT and YNNKEL (reference sequence). V lost 0 bases and J lost 2; bases outside the gene matches: 2. For the CDR3, the DNA is TGTGCCAGCAGCCAAGAGACAGGGGGAGGCAATCAGCCCCAGCATTTT. Translated, it gives CASSQETGGGNQPQHF.

The gene calls are TRBV6-5 and TRBJ2-3; 15 positions match TRBD2. Looked up from germline, CDR1 is MNHEY and CDR2 is SVGAGI. V lost 2 bases and J lost 5; bases outside the gene matches: 8. This CDR3 contains 18 residues. CDR3 in amino acids: CASSYLGLAGGPLDTQYF. The DNA of the CDR3 is TGTGCCAGCAGTTACCTAGGACTAGCGGGGGGGCCTTTAGATACGCAGTATTTT.

The V and J genes are TRBV10-3 and TRBJ1-4; D is ambiguous. V was pared by 2 bases and J by 8 bases, with 9 bases between. The CDR3 runs 13 residues. The germline V gene encodes CDR1 ENHRY and CDR2 SYGVKD. This CDR3 reads CAISEGEEEKLFF. The CDR3 DNA reads as TGTGCCATCAGTGAGGGGGAGGAAGAAAAACTGTTTTTT.

This clonotype turned up a few times. V is TRBV7-6 and J is TRBJ1-5, with D perhaps matching TRBD1 (5 bases). The CDR3 runs to 15 residues. Trimming shortened V by 5 bases and J by 6 bases, and 17 bases separated the two germline ends. CDR1 is SGHVS and CDR2 is FNYEAQ in the germline V gene. CDR3 sequence (DNA): TGTGCCAGCAGCCTAGGCCCCGGGGCCGGTCAGCCCCAGCATTTT. Protein sequence: CASSLGPGAGQPQHF. Looking up the rest from reference TRBV7-6 and TRBJ1-5 gives the full variable domain: GAGVSQSPRYKVTKRGQDVALRCDPISGHVSLYWYRQALGQGPEFLTYFNYEAQQDKSGLPNDRFSAERPEGSISTLTIQRTEQRDSAMYRCASSLGPGAGQPQHFGDGTRLSIL.

This chain connects TRBV28 to TRBJ2-3; no definite D call. This CDR3 spans 11 amino acids. Germline loops: CDR1 MDHEN, CDR2 SYDVKM. Trimming took 7 bases from V and 4 from J, leaving 6 bases between them. CDR3 loop: CASKLSDTQYF. The CDR3 nucleotides read TGTGCCAGCAAGCTCTCAGATACGCAGTATTTT.

Notes on this clonotype: A much larger clone lies a single base off, so this may be a read error. The rearrangement links TRBV11-2 to TRBJ2-5; 12 nucleotides line up with TRBD2. Germline CDR1 and CDR2: SGHAT and FQNNGV. Trimming cost V 0 bases and J 1 base; bases outside gene matches: 3. CDR3 size: 17 residues. CDR3 nucleotide sequence: TGTGCCAGCAGCTTAGATGGACTAGCGGGGATCCAAGAGACCCAGTACTTC. Translating gives CASSLDGLAGIQETQYF.

This clonotype appeared a few times. The chain joins TRBV6-5 to TRBJ2-5; TRBD2 agrees at 11 bases. V trimming: 6 bases; J trimming: 1 base; junction bases outside the gene matches: 4. The CDR3 covers 15 residues. Per germline, CDR1 MNHEY and CDR2 SVGAGI. The CDR3: CASRGLAAGQETQYF. CDR3 sequence (DNA): TGTGCCAGCAGGGGACTAGCGGCCGGCCAAGAGACCCAGTACTTC.

V is TRBV13 and J is TRBJ2-7, with D perhaps being TRBD1 or TRBD2 (7 bases each). Germline CDR1 is PRHDT and CDR2 is FYEKMQ (reference sequence). CDR3 length equals 14 residues. Trimming took off 0 bases at V and 6 bases at J, with 12 bases between the two ends. This CDR3 reads CASSLGGGGAEQYF. The CDR3 nucleotides are TGTGCCAGCAGCTTAGGGGGAGGGGGCGCCGAGCAGTACTTC.

A few counts support this clonotype. The gene calls are TRBV7-9 and TRBJ2-1, with unresolved D. The germline CDR1 and CDR2 sequences are SEHNR and FQNEAQ (reference sequence). The CDR3 has 12 amino acids. Trimming removed 1 base at V and 10 bases at J, with 8 bases between. This CDR3 is CASSLDGLEQFF. CDR3 DNA: TGTGCCAGCAGCTTAGACGGCTTGGAGCAGTTCTTC.

This chain connects TRBV4-3 to TRBJ2-7; D might be TRBD1 or TRBD2, each matching 6 bases. Germline V lookup: CDR1 LGHNA, CDR2 YSLEER. The CDR3 extends over 15 amino acids. The V end lost 0 bases, the J end lost 7 bases, and 16 bases lay between the germline ends. CDR3 DNA: TGCGCCAGCAGCCAAGATCCCGGGGGCGCGGGGGAGCAGTACTTC. Its translation is CASSQDPGGAGEQYF.

The rearrangement joins TRBV5-1 to TRBJ2-1; 10 positions agree with TRBD2. Germline lookup yields CDR1 SGHRS and CDR2 YFSETQ. J was trimmed by 8 bases and V by 4 bases; bases with no gene match: 24. The CDR3 totals 20 residues. CDR3 nucleotide sequence: TGCGCCAGCAGCGCCCTGCCGGGACGGCTAGCGGGGGCCTTTTACGATGAGCAGTTCTTC. It translates to CASSALPGRLAGAFYDEQFF.

V is TRBV12-3 or TRBV12-4 and J is TRBJ2-3; D possibly corresponds to TRBD2 (5 bases). The CDR3 contains 12 residues. The V end was cut by 6 bases, the J end by 14 bases, with 18 bases between. This CDR3 reads CASSPDSYSGYF. CDR3 nucleotide sequence: TGTGCCAGCAGCCCGGACTCGTACTCAGGGTATTTT.